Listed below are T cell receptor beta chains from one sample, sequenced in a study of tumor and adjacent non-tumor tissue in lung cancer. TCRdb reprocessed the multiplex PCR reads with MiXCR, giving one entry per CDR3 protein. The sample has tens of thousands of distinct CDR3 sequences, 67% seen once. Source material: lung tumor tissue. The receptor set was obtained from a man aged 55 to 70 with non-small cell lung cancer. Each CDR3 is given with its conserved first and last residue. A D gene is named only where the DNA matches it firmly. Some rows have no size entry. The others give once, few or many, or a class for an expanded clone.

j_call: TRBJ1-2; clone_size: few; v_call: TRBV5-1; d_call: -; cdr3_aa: CASSLNSLAVYGYTF; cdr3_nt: TGCGCCAGCAGCTTGAATAGCTTGGCTGTCTATGGCTACACCTTC
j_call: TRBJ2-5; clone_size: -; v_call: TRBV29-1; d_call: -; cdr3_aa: CSVCPPGWETQYF; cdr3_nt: TGCAGCGTCTGCCCTCCGGGTTGGGAGACCCAGTACTTC
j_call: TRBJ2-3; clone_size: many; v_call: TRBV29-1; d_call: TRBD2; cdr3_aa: CSVTSGGAYDTQYF; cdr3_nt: TGCAGCGTTACCAGCGGGGGGGCCTATGATACGCAGTATTTT
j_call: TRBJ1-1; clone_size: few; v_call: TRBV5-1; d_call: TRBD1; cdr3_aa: CASSLDGQGATEAFF; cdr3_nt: TGCGCCAGCAGCCTAGACGGACAGGGGGCGACTGAAGCTTTCTTT
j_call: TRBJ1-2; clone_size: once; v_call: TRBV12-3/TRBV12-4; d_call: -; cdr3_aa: CVSCLRRLANRRGGYTF; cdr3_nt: TGTGTCAGCTGTCTCAGGCGGTTGGCTAATCGAAGGGGCGGCTACACCTTC
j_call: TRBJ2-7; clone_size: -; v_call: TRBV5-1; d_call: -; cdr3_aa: CASSLTYDLTGTYEQYF; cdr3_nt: TGCGCCAGCAGCTTGACCTACGACCTGACGGGTACCTACGAGCAGTACTTC
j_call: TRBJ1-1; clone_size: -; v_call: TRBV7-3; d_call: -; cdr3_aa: CASSLTATRRGVTEAFF; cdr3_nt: TGTGCCAGCAGCTTAACCGCGACGCGCAGGGGCGTCACTGAAGCTTTCTTT
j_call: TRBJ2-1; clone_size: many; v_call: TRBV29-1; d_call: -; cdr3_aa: CSVFGQGNNEQFF; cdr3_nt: TGCAGCGTTTTTGGTCAGGGAAACAATGAGCAGTTCTTC
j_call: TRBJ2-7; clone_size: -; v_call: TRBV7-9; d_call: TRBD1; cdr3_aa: CVSSHGGTDRLSFYEQYF; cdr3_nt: TGTGTCAGCAGCCATGGCGGCACGGACAGGCTATCATTTTACGAGCAGTACTTC
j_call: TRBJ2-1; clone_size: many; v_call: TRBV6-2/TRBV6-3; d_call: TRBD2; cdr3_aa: CASSYSLAGGLVEQFF; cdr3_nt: TGTGCCAGCAGTTACTCGTTAGCGGGGGGGCTGGTTGAGCAGTTCTTC
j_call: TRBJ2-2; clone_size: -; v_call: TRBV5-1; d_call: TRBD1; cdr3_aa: CASSTTYGGTGDLFF; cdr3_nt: TGCGCCAGCAGCACCACCTATGGCGGGACAGGGGACCTGTTTTTT
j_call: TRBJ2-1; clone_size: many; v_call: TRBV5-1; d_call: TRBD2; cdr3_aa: CASSLLSGGSNEQFF; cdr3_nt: TGCGCCAGCAGCTTGCTGAGCGGGGGGTCCAATGAGCAGTTCTTC
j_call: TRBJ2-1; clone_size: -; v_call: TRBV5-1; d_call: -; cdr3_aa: CASSLEQTSNEQLF; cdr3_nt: TGCGCCAGCAGCTTGGAACAGACGTCCAATGAGCAGCTCTTC